These 6 T cell receptor beta chains were all obtained from the same sample, sequenced in a study of blood T cell repertoires in COVID-19. Generated by immunoSEQ multiplex PCR, the TCRdb table keeps only in-frame clones and is missing some. Seen here are about 480,000 clones, roughly 91% observed once, and the top ten hold around 8%. What was sequenced was peripheral blood. The receptors here all came from a woman between 50 and 59 years old with COVID-19, enrolled during active disease.

This clone was detected only once. This CDR3 reads CASSLNSGTDPYEQYF. In nucleotides, the CDR3 is TGTGCCAGCAGCCTCAATTCCGGGACAGATCCCTACGAGCAGTACTTC. The chain has TRBV9 and TRBJ2-7, with 7 positions matching TRBD1. CDR1 and CDR2 from the germline V gene are SGDLS and YYNGEE. CDR3 length: 16 amino acids. Trimming took 4 bases from V and 2 from J; bases not matched to a gene: 12.

This clone was picked up a small number of times. The CDR3 sequence: CAFSGISLPEQYF. The CDR3 bases are TGTGCCTTTTCAGGGATTTCTTTACCCGAGCAGTACTTC. The V gene is TRBV30, the J gene TRBJ2-7, with D perhaps matching TRBD1 (5 bases). The CDR3 is 13 amino acids. The germline V gene has CDR1 GTSNPN and CDR2 SVGIG (reference sequence). V lost 7 bases and J lost 6, with 19 bases in between.

The V call is TRBV14, the J call TRBJ2-6, with D perhaps matching TRBD1 (5 bases). Per germline, CDR1 SGHDN and CDR2 FVKESK. The CDR3 sequence is 17 residues long. V lost 1 base to trimming and J lost 1 base, with 11 bases between them. The CDR3 region has the DNA TGTGCCAGCAGCCAAGGACAGTACCTTTCTGGGGCCAACGTCCTGACTTTC. This encodes CASSQGQYLSGANVLTF.

The rearrangement uses TRBV30 and TRBJ1-4; TRBD1 might be the D (5 bases). The germline CDR1 and CDR2 sequences are GTSNPN and SVGIG (reference sequence). This CDR3 spans 13 amino acids. V was shortened by 1 base and J by 8 bases, with 11 bases between the two germline ends. The CDR3 loop is CAWSGAGREKLFF. CDR3 DNA sequence: TGTGCCTGGAGTGGGGCAGGGCGGGAAAAACTGTTTTTT.

This chain uses TRBV27 with TRBJ1-4, with D possibly being TRBD1 (6 bases). The CDR3 sequence is 13 residues long. Trimming took off 5 bases at V and 7 bases at J, with 11 bases between the two ends. The germline gives CDR1 MNHEY, CDR2 SMNVEV (reference sequence). CDR3 residues: CASSNREGEKLFF. DNA of the CDR3: TGTGCCAGCAGTAACAGGGAGGGTGAAAAACTGTTTTTT.

The chain employs TRBV9 and TRBJ2-2; weak D call: TRBD1 (5 bases). CDR1 and CDR2 (germline): SGDLS, YYNGEE. Trimming stripped 0 bases from V and 0 bases from J, with 9 bases between. This CDR3 has 16 amino acids. CDR3 nucleotides: TGTGCCAGCAGCGTAGGTACAGGCTCGAACACCGGGGAGCTGTTTTTT. This gives the protein CASSVGTGSNTGELFF.